This is a list of T cell receptor beta chains from one sample in a study of technical replicates of blood from a few donors. The data were produced by immunoSEQ multiplex PCR, yet TCRdb's version contains in-frame clones alone and is incomplete. This sample has under 110,000 clones, with under 96% found just once. Sequencing input: T cells isolated from PBMCs. All receptors come from a human donor in good health. The CDR3 runs from the conserved cysteine through the conserved F or W. The D gene is left open where the match is weak. Part of the rows lack a size; the others show once, few, many or a class for expanded clones.

cdr3_aa cdr3_nt j_call clone_size d_call v_call
CASSQDVGTAMNTEAFF TGCGCCAGCAGCCAAGATGTCGGGACAGCTATGAACACTGAAGCTTTCTTT TRBJ1-1 few TRBD1 TRBV4-1
CAWTPTILAGGTQYF TGTGCCTGGACCCCAACTATACTAGCGGGCGGGACCCAGTACTTC TRBJ2-5 . TRBD2 TRBV30
CASSPTQPGQPQHF TGTGCCAGCAGTCCTACCCAACCCGGTCAGCCCCAGCATTTT TRBJ1-5 . . TRBV4-2
CASSPSRGGGYGYTF TGTGCCAGCTCACCCAGCCGAGGGGGCGGGTATGGCTACACCTTC TRBJ1-2 once TRBD1 TRBV6-4
CASSFRGYNEQYF TGTGCCAGCAGCTTCCGGGGGTACAACGAGCAGTACTTC TRBJ2-7 . . TRBV5-6
CASSFGQGAIEQYF TGTGCCAGCAGCTTTGGACAGGGGGCGATCGAGCAGTACTTC TRBJ2-7 . TRBD1 TRBV11-2
CASRTGDGELFF TGTGCCAGCAGGACAGGGGACGGGGAGCTGTTTTTT TRBJ2-2 . TRBD1 TRBV25-1
CASSPASGVEQYF TGTGCCAGCTCACCAGCTAGCGGGGTCGAGCAGTACTTC TRBJ2-7 . TRBD2 TRBV18
CASSFAGHSNEQFF TGTGCCAGCAGCTTTGCGGGGCACAGCAATGAGCAGTTCTTC TRBJ2-1 . . TRBV11-1
CASRDSGSSYNEQFF TGCGCCAGCAGGGATAGCGGGAGCTCCTACAATGAGCAGTTCTTC TRBJ2-1 . TRBD2 TRBV4-1
CASSLLGLAGDEQFF TGCGCCAGCAGCCTCTTGGGACTAGCGGGAGATGAGCAGTTCTTC TRBJ2-1 . TRBD2 TRBV4-1
CASSLTTGGNQPQHF TGTGCCAGCAGCCTTACGACAGGGGGGAATCAGCCCCAGCATTTT TRBJ1-5 . TRBD1 TRBV6-4
CASSLTGNTGELFF TGTGCCAGCAGCTTGACTGGTAACACCGGGGAGCTGTTTTTT TRBJ2-2 . . TRBV11-3
CASRGAGTTRAEQYF TGCGCCAGCAGGGGAGCCGGGACTACGAGGGCCGAGCAGTACTTC TRBJ2-7 . TRBD2 TRBV4-1
CAWSVNTEAFF TGTGCCTGGAGCGTCAACACTGAAGCTTTCTTT TRBJ1-1 . . TRBV30
CASSYNEGPGTQYF TGTGCCAGCAGTTATAATGAGGGTCCGGGGACCCAGTACTTC TRBJ2-5 . . TRBV6-5
CASSVGEYQETQYF TGTGCCAGCAGCGTAGGGGAGTACCAAGAGACCCAGTACTTC TRBJ2-5 . . TRBV9
CASSEALAGPGEQYF TGTGCCAGCAGTGAAGCCCTAGCGGGGCCGGGCGAGCAGTACTTC TRBJ2-7 . TRBD2 TRBV6-1
CASSFAGLAGGYTGELFF TGTGCCAGCAGCTTTGCGGGACTAGCGGGGGGTTACACCGGGGAGCTGTTTTTT TRBJ2-2 . TRBD2 TRBV5-5
CASSEYWGRQGTEAFF TGCGCCAGCAGTGAGTATTGGGGGAGGCAGGGCACTGAAGCTTTCTTT TRBJ1-1 . . TRBV10-2
CATRTAGGGTIRTYF TGTGCCACCCGGACCGCGGGGGGAGGGACAATTCGGACGTACTTC TRBJ2-4 . TRBD2 TRBV6-1
CASSDRAGGEAFF TGTGCCAGCAGTGACCGGGCGGGGGGTGAAGCTTTCTTT TRBJ1-1 . . TRBV28
CASSWGPTDQPQHF TGTGCCAGTAGCTGGGGGCCAACCGATCAGCCCCAGCATTTT TRBJ1-5 once . TRBV19
CASRRGLAKNIQYF TGTGCCAGCAGAAGGGGTCTAGCCAAAAACATTCAGTACTTC TRBJ2-4 . . TRBV2
CASSLWGFTSGSREAYEQYF TGTGCCAGCAGTTTATGGGGGTTTACTAGCGGGAGTAGAGAAGCCTACGAGCAGTACTTC TRBJ2-7 . TRBD2 TRBV28
CASGGRGEGNQPQHF TGTGCCAGCGGAGGTCGCGGGGAGGGTAATCAGCCCCAGCATTTT TRBJ1-5 . . TRBV19